The rows below give T cell receptor beta chains drawn from one sample of a study of CD8 T cells in ankylosing spondylitis. TCRdb called the 5' RACE reads again in MiXCR, with one record for every CDR3 protein. This sample yields more than 150,000 distinct CDR3 sequences, of which about 9.9% are seen a single time; 25% to 35% belongs to the top ten. Sequencing input: blood, either unsorted or a sorted T cell fraction (not recorded which). Source of these receptors: a male donor with ankylosing spondylitis or in good health (not recorded which). CDR3s include the opening cysteine and the closing phenylalanine or tryptophan. A D gene is named only where the DNA matches it firmly. Only some rows state a clone size, as once, few, many or a class for expanded clones.

D: NA; V: TRBV5-1; J: TRBJ2-3; size: many; CDR3: CASSLKGSSTDTQYF; DNA: TGCGCCAGCAGCTTGAAAGGGTCTAGCACAGATACGCAGTATTTT
D: TRBD1; V: TRBV12-3/TRBV12-4; J: TRBJ1-1; size: many; CDR3: CASSFRKTGSNTEAFF; DNA: TGTGCCAGCAGTTTTCGGAAGACAGGGTCGAACACTGAAGCTTTCTTT
D: TRBD2; V: TRBV27; J: TRBJ2-7; size: many; CDR3: CASSTYGTSGTLVSYEQYF; DNA: TGTGCCAGCAGTACCTACGGGACTAGCGGGACCCTCGTCTCCTACGAGCAGTACTTC
D: TRBD1; V: TRBV6-2/TRBV6-3; J: TRBJ1-2; size: NA; CDR3: CASSSTGGGYGYTF; DNA: TGTGCCAGCAGTTCGACAGGGGGCGGCTATGGCTACACCTTC
D: TRBD1; V: TRBV12-3/TRBV12-4; J: TRBJ1-6; size: many; CDR3: CASRPDRGNSPLHF; DNA: TGTGCCAGCAGACCGGACAGGGGTAATTCACCCCTCCACTTT
D: NA; V: TRBV19; J: TRBJ1-4; size: NA; CDR3: CASSEPSGPLFF; DNA: TGTGCCAGTAGTGAACCTTCGGGACCGTTATTTTTT
D: TRBD1; V: TRBV20-1; J: TRBJ1-5; size: once; CDR3: CSAPGQTFGQPQHF; DNA: TGCAGTGCCCCGGGACAGACCTTCGGACAGCCCCAGCATTTT
D: NA; V: TRBV11-2; J: TRBJ1-1; size: NA; CDR3: CASSSIQGSEAFF; DNA: TGTGCCAGCAGCTCGATCCAGGGTTCTGAAGCTTTCTTT
D: NA; V: TRBV6-1; J: TRBJ2-3; size: many; CDR3: CASSTGPRGTQYF; DNA: TGTGCCAGCAGTACCGGACCTCGGGGTACGCAGTATTTT
D: NA; V: TRBV11-2; J: TRBJ2-7; size: few; CDR3: CASSPQVGSYEQYF; DNA: TGTGCCAGCAGCCCCCAGGTTGGATCCTACGAGCAGTACTTC
D: NA; V: TRBV6-1; J: TRBJ2-7; size: many; CDR3: CASGRSKTYEQYF; DNA: TGTGCCAGCGGGCGGTCAAAGACCTACGAGCAGTACTTC
D: NA; V: TRBV11-2; J: TRBJ2-5; size: NA; CDR3: CASSLYVDQETQYF; DNA: TGTGCCAGCAGCTTATACGTGGACCAAGAGACCCAGTACTTC
D: NA; V: TRBV5-1; J: TRBJ1-4; size: many; CDR3: CASSLGASTTNEKLFF; DNA: TGCGCCAGCAGCTTGGGGGCAAGCACAACTAATGAAAAACTGTTTTTT
D: TRBD2; V: TRBV20-1; J: TRBJ2-1; size: NA; CDR3: CSARLAGVHNEQFF; DNA: TGCAGTGCTAGACTAGCGGGAGTCCACAATGAGCAGTTCTTC
D: NA; V: TRBV4-3; J: TRBJ1-4; size: many; CDR3: CASSQDVGGGIGEKLFF; DNA: TGCGCCAGCAGCCAAGATGTCGGTGGGGGCATTGGGGAAAAACTGTTTTTT
D: NA; V: TRBV29-1; J: TRBJ2-2; size: many; CDR3: CSVGVTGELFF; DNA: TGCAGCGTGGGAGTGACCGGGGAGCTGTTTTTT
D: TRBD1; V: TRBV5-1; J: TRBJ1-2; size: NA; CDR3: CASSFVTGTATNYGYTF; DNA: TGCGCCAGCAGCTTCGTTACCGGGACAGCCACTAACTATGGCTACACCTTC
D: NA; V: TRBV10-2; J: TRBJ2-3; size: many; CDR3: CASSTGLTDTQYF; DNA: TGCGCCAGCAGCACGGGGCTCACAGATACGCAGTATTTT
D: TRBD2; V: TRBV5-5; J: TRBJ2-7; size: NA; CDR3: CASSLEYALAGFYEQYF; DNA: TGTGCCAGCAGCTTGGAATACGCCCTAGCGGGTTTCTACGAGCAGTACTTC
D: NA; V: TRBV6-5; J: TRBJ2-3; size: many; CDR3: CASSFFGGTDTQYF; DNA: TGTGCCAGCAGTTTTTTCGGGGGCACAGATACGCAGTATTTT
D: NA; V: TRBV7-6; J: TRBJ1-2; size: NA; CDR3: CASSLEGLGEHTF; DNA: TGTGCCAGCAGCTTAGAAGGACTTGGAGAGCACACCTTC
D: NA; V: TRBV10-3; J: TRBJ2-1; size: many; CDR3: CAIDAGFVDNEQFF; DNA: TGTGCCATCGACGCGGGATTCGTGGACAATGAGCAGTTCTTC
D: TRBD1; V: TRBV5-1; J: TRBJ1-1; size: NA; CDR3: CASSLDRGSLQGEAFF; DNA: TGCGCCAGCAGCTTGGACAGGGGGTCTTTACAGGGTGAAGCTTTCTTT
D: TRBD2; V: TRBV5-1; J: TRBJ2-1; size: few; CDR3: CASRNPGTSGSEQFF; DNA: TGCGCCAGCAGAAACCCCGGGACTAGCGGGAGTGAGCAGTTCTTC
D: TRBD2; V: TRBV6-5; J: TRBJ2-7; size: many; CDR3: CASSSAVASGRTYEQYF; DNA: TGTGCCAGCAGTTCTGCGGTGGCTAGCGGAAGGACCTACGAGCAGTACTTC
D: TRBD2; V: TRBV3-1; J: TRBJ2-3; size: few; CDR3: CASSQALAGGITTDTQYF; DNA: TGTGCCAGCAGCCAGGCACTAGCGGGAGGTATCACCACAGATACGCAGTATTTT
D: NA; V: TRBV5-1; J: TRBJ1-1; size: NA; CDR3: CASSPIARTANTEAFF; DNA: TGCGCCAGCAGCCCCATCGCCAGGACAGCGAACACTGAAGCTTTCTTT
D: NA; V: TRBV9; J: TRBJ2-2; size: many; CDR3: CASSVSGRFDPTTGELFF; DNA: TGTGCCAGCAGCGTAAGCGGGCGGTTTGACCCCACCACCGGGGAGCTGTTTTTT
D: TRBD2; V: TRBV20-1; J: TRBJ2-7; size: many; CDR3: CSARSGGSYEQYF; DNA: TGCAGTGCTAGAAGTGGCGGGAGCTACGAGCAGTACTTC
D: NA; V: TRBV6-2/TRBV6-3; J: TRBJ1-6; size: NA; CDR3: CASTIQGLVSPLHF; DNA: TGTGCCAGCACCATCCAGGGGTTAGTTTCACCCCTCCACTTT
D: TRBD1; V: TRBV5-1; J: TRBJ2-7; size: many; CDR3: CASSPGQGPYEQYF; DNA: TGCGCCAGCAGCCCGGGACAGGGACCCTACGAGCAGTACTTC
D: TRBD1; V: TRBV9; J: TRBJ1-5; size: many; CDR3: CASSVGQGNQPQHF; DNA: TGTGCCAGCAGCGTTGGACAGGGCAATCAGCCCCAGCATTTT
D: NA; V: TRBV5-1; J: TRBJ2-7; size: NA; CDR3: CASSLGSGIYEQYF; DNA: TGCGCCAGCAGCTTGGGATCGGGAATCTACGAGCAGTACTTC
D: TRBD2; V: TRBV7-8; J: TRBJ2-3; size: many; CDR3: CASSLREGLGTDTQYF; DNA: TGTGCCAGCAGCTTGCGGGAGGGCCTCGGCACAGATACGCAGTATTTT
D: NA; V: TRBV19; J: TRBJ2-7; size: few; CDR3: CASSISGYEQYF; DNA: TGTGCCAGTAGTATATCAGGATACGAGCAGTACTTC
D: TRBD1; V: TRBV29-1; J: TRBJ2-2; size: many; CDR3: CSASTPGQGHTGELFF; DNA: TGCAGCGCCTCAACACCGGGACAGGGGCACACCGGGGAGCTGTTTTTT
D: NA; V: TRBV6-2/TRBV6-3; J: TRBJ2-7; size: many; CDR3: CASSSSSYEQYF; DNA: TGTGCCAGCAGTTCCAGCTCCTACGAGCAGTACTTC
D: NA; V: TRBV5-1; J: TRBJ2-6; size: many; CDR3: CASMGGSGSGANVLTF; DNA: TGCGCCAGCATGGGGGGCTCCGGCTCTGGGGCCAACGTCCTGACTTTC
D: TRBD2; V: TRBV20-1; J: TRBJ2-4; size: NA; CDR3: CSARGVAGGTKNIQYF; DNA: TGCAGTGCTAGAGGGGTAGCGGGGGGGACCAAAAACATTCAGTACTTC
D: TRBD2; V: TRBV20-1; J: TRBJ2-1; size: many; CDR3: CSATTSGVVHEQFF; DNA: TGCAGTGCCACTACTAGCGGGGTTGTACATGAGCAGTTCTTC
D: NA; V: TRBV7-2; J: TRBJ2-3; size: NA; CDR3: CASSSPRVADTQYF; DNA: TGTGCCAGCAGCTCCCCCAGGGTTGCAGATACGCAGTATTTT
D: TRBD1; V: TRBV5-1; J: TRBJ2-7; size: few; CDR3: CASSIRQGAYEQYF; DNA: TGCGCCAGCAGCATCCGACAGGGTGCCTACGAGCAGTACTTC
D: NA; V: TRBV29-1; J: TRBJ1-2; size: many; CDR3: CSVEQQDYGYTF; DNA: TGCAGCGTTGAACAGCAAGACTATGGCTACACCTTC
D: TRBD1; V: TRBV4-3; J: TRBJ2-2; size: many; CDR3: CASSQDRVRGHFAGELFF; DNA: TGCGCCAGCAGCCAAGATCGGGTCAGGGGGCATTTTGCCGGGGAGCTGTTTTTT
D: TRBD2; V: TRBV20-1; J: TRBJ2-1; size: many; CDR3: CSAQGVREVGEQFF; DNA: TGCAGTGCGCAAGGGGTGCGGGAGGTCGGTGAGCAGTTCTTC
D: NA; V: TRBV7-9; J: TRBJ1-2; size: NA; CDR3: CASSFNRVNGYTF; DNA: TGTGCCAGCAGCTTTAACAGGGTCAATGGCTACACCTTC
D: NA; V: TRBV6-1; J: TRBJ1-2; size: many; CDR3: CASRKDGTNYGYTF; DNA: TGTGCCAGCAGGAAGGACGGGACTAACTATGGCTACACCTTC
D: TRBD2; V: TRBV29-1; J: TRBJ2-1; size: NA; CDR3: CSVRQGLAGTYNEQFF; DNA: TGCAGCGTTCGCCAGGGGCTAGCGGGCACCTACAATGAGCAGTTCTTC
D: TRBD1; V: TRBV3-1; J: TRBJ1-5; size: many; CDR3: CASSQSATGYSNQPQHF; DNA: TGTGCCAGCAGCCAATCCGCGACAGGGTATAGCAATCAGCCCCAGCATTTT
D: NA; V: TRBV20-1; J: TRBJ2-1; size: few; CDR3: CSARGGGGRSSYNEQFF; DNA: TGCAGTGCTAGAGGGGGAGGAGGTAGAAGCTCCTACAATGAGCAGTTCTTC
D: TRBD2; V: TRBV27; J: TRBJ2-1; size: many; CDR3: CASSPPGLAGGNEQFF; DNA: TGTGCCAGCAGTCCCCCCGGACTAGCGGGGGGTAATGAGCAGTTCTTC
D: NA; V: TRBV29-1; J: TRBJ2-1; size: many; CDR3: CSIRAPGHEQFF; DNA: TGCAGTATTAGGGCCCCGGGCCATGAGCAGTTCTTC
D: NA; V: TRBV5-4; J: TRBJ2-2; size: many; CDR3: CASSYWTGTGELFF; DNA: TGTGCCAGCAGCTACTGGACTGGCACCGGGGAGCTGTTTTTT
D: NA; V: TRBV19; J: TRBJ2-1; size: NA; CDR3: CASSIDQEGINEQFF; DNA: TGTGCCAGTAGTATAGATCAAGAGGGGATCAATGAGCAGTTCTTC
D: NA; V: TRBV4-1; J: TRBJ2-3; size: many; CDR3: CASSQESSGDTQYF; DNA: TGCGCCAGCAGCCAAGAATCGAGCGGAGATACGCAGTATTTT
D: TRBD1; V: TRBV29-1; J: TRBJ1-2; size: NA; CDR3: CSVEDRGTGAHYGYTF; DNA: TGCAGCGTTGAAGATCGGGGGACAGGGGCTCACTATGGCTACACCTTC
D: NA; V: TRBV5-4; J: TRBJ2-2; size: NA; CDR3: CASSSIGGELFF; DNA: TGTGCCAGCAGCTCGATTGGCGGGGAGCTGTTTTTT
D: NA; V: TRBV5-6; J: TRBJ2-3; size: many; CDR3: CASSLRKVSTDTQYF; DNA: TGTGCCAGCAGCTTGAGAAAAGTAAGCACAGATACGCAGTATTTT
D: TRBD1; V: TRBV7-9; J: TRBJ1-2; size: NA; CDR3: CASSSPDRGNYGYTF; DNA: TGTGCCAGCAGTTCACCCGACAGGGGCAACTATGGCTACACCTTC
D: NA; V: TRBV10-2; J: TRBJ1-5; size: many; CDR3: CASSDPGGLGNQPQHF; DNA: TGCGCCAGCAGTGATCCTGGAGGGCTGGGCAATCAGCCCCAGCATTTT